This is a list of T cell receptor beta chains from one sample in a study of beta chain features in type 1 diabetes. The assay was immunoSEQ multiplex PCR, and TCRdb's table has in-frame clones only and misses some. The sample holds fewer than 200,000 clones, 10% seen once. The sequenced material came from central memory CD4+ T cells from blood. These receptors were taken from a man aged 30-40 years with type 1 diabetes. The CDR3 runs from the conserved cysteine through the conserved F or W. The D gene is left open where the match is weak. The size field is filled for only some rows; it gives once, few, many or a size class.

TRBJ2-1	.	TRBV4-3	.	CASSQRLPNLGSSYNEQFF	TGCGCCAGCAGCCAAAGGCTACCAAACTTAGGGAGCTCCTACAATGAGCAGTTCTTC
TRBJ2-1	TRBD2	TRBV19	many	CASRGGSGSLDEQFF	TGTGCCAGTAGGGGGGGTAGCGGGAGCTTGGATGAGCAGTTCTTC
TRBJ2-5	TRBD2	TRBV7-2	few	CASSIKTSGWETQYF	TGTGCCAGCAGCATTAAGACTAGCGGATGGGAGACCCAGTACTTC
TRBJ2-3	TRBD1	TRBV18	.	CASSPGVRTGGGDTQYF	TGTGCCAGCTCACCCGGTGTCCGGACAGGGGGCGGAGATACGCAGTATTTT
TRBJ2-2	.	TRBV4-1	.	CASSPPRGTGELFF	TGCGCCAGCAGCCCCCCGCGGGGCACCGGGGAGCTGTTTTTT
TRBJ2-2	.	TRBV9	.	CASSAVTNTGELFF	TGTGCCAGCAGCGCGGTAACGAACACCGGGGAGCTGTTTTTT
TRBJ2-5	TRBD2	TRBV7-9	few	CASSSGTSAWTQYF	TGTGCCAGCAGCTCTGGGACTAGCGCATGGACCCAGTACTTC
TRBJ2-7	TRBD2	TRBV29-1	few	CSVPGLAGVGHEQYF	TGCAGCGTACCGGGACTAGCGGGAGTGGGCCACGAGCAGTACTTC
TRBJ2-3	.	TRBV4-2	few	CASSQGLASDTQYF	TGTGCCAGCAGCCAAGGGCTAGCGTCGGATACGCAGTATTTT
TRBJ2-1	TRBD2	TRBV29-1	.	CSVEGQRERHEQFF	TGCAGCGTTGAGGGTCAGCGGGAGCGGCATGAGCAGTTCTTC
TRBJ2-7	TRBD2	TRBV19	few	CASSMLGGDTYEQYF	TGTGCCAGTAGTATGCTCGGGGGGGATACCTACGAGCAGTACTTC
TRBJ1-1	.	TRBV19	.	CASTWSGQEAFF	TGTGCCAGTACTTGGAGCGGGCAAGAAGCTTTCTTT
TRBJ2-3	TRBD1	TRBV28	few	CASSSMDRVSRDTQYF	TGTGCCAGCAGTTCTATGGACAGGGTTAGTAGAGATACGCAGTATTTT
TRBJ2-1	TRBD1	TRBV28	once	CASSQIQGASYNEQFF	TGTGCCAGCAGTCAAATTCAGGGGGCTTCCTACAATGAGCAGTTCTTC
TRBJ2-2	TRBD2	TRBV28	.	CASTLAGDTGELFF	TGTGCCAGCACCTTAGCGGGGGATACCGGGGAGCTGTTTTTT
TRBJ2-1	.	TRBV7-9	.	CASSSGAVEFF	TGTGCCAGCAGCTCAGGGGCGGTGGAGTTCTTC
TRBJ2-1	TRBD2	TRBV7-3	.	CASSLAGGQNEQFF	TGTGCCAGCAGCTTAGCGGGAGGGCAGAATGAGCAGTTCTTC
TRBJ2-1	.	TRBV4-1	few	CASSQRLNEQFF	TGCGCCAGCAGCCAACGTTTGAATGAGCAGTTCTTC
TRBJ2-1	TRBD2	TRBV5-1	.	CASSSGTSPNEQFF	TGCGCCAGCAGTTCCGGGACTAGCCCCAATGAGCAGTTCTTC
TRBJ2-5	.	TRBV28	few	CASREQETQYF	TGTGCCAGCCGGGAACAAGAGACCCAGTACTTC
TRBJ1-5	.	TRBV6-5	.	CASRQGSNKQPQHF	TGTGCCAGCAGGCAGGGTTCTAATAAGCAGCCCCAGCATTTT
TRBJ1-2	TRBD1	TRBV27	.	CASRETGSSGGYTF	TGTGCCAGCAGGGAGACAGGGTCATCAGGAGGCTACACCTTC
TRBJ1-1	.	TRBV5-4	few	CASSLDRNTEAFF	TGTGCCAGCAGCTTGGACAGGAACACTGAAGCTTTCTTT
TRBJ2-7	.	TRBV28	.	CASSDTDEQYF	TGTGCCAGCAGCGACACCGACGAGCAGTACTTC
TRBJ1-5	.	TRBV4-1	few	CASSRGPRHNQPQHF	TGCGCCAGCAGCCGGGGCCCGCGGCATAATCAGCCCCAGCATTTT
TRBJ2-1	TRBD2	TRBV4-2	many	CASSSRRPGLASNEQFF	TGTGCCAGCAGCTCCCGACGGCCGGGACTAGCGTCCAATGAGCAGTTCTTC
TRBJ1-4	TRBD1	TRBV9	few	CASSVAQGENEKLFF	TGTGCCAGCAGCGTAGCGCAGGGGGAAAATGAAAAACTGTTTTTT
TRBJ1-4	.	TRBV5-1	.	CASSLEGGKEKLFF	TGCGCCAGCAGCTTGGAAGGGGGAAAGGAAAAACTGTTTTTT
TRBJ1-1	.	TRBV5-1	.	CASSQVSGGTEAFF	TGCGCCAGCAGCCAGGTCTCAGGAGGCACTGAAGCTTTCTTT
TRBJ2-7	TRBD1	TRBV29-1	.	CSAGQDYEQYF	TGCAGCGCCGGACAGGACTACGAGCAGTACTTC
TRBJ2-7	.	TRBV4-2	.	CASSLLNGGQSYEQYF	TGTGCCAGCAGCCTCCTAAACGGAGGACAGAGCTACGAGCAGTACTTC
TRBJ1-2	.	TRBV6-1	.	CASRGPSDGSYGYTF	TGTGCCAGCAGGGGTCCGTCCGACGGGTCCTATGGCTACACCTTC
TRBJ2-2	.	TRBV18	.	CASSERVNTGELFF	TGTGCCAGCTCAGAACGGGTGAACACCGGGGAGCTGTTTTTT
TRBJ2-4	TRBD2	TRBV30	few	CAWIPAGDLAKNIQYF	TGTGCCTGGATACCAGCGGGAGACTTAGCCAAAAACATTCAGTACTTC
TRBJ1-5	.	TRBV5-1	few	CASSLEGQTNQPQHF	TGCGCCAGCAGCTTAGAAGGACAGACCAATCAGCCCCAGCATTTT
TRBJ1-5	.	TRBV19	.	CASSTFRGPQPQHF	TGTGCCAGTAGTACCTTTAGGGGCCCCCAGCCCCAGCATTTT
TRBJ2-1	.	TRBV7-9	.	CASSLVRNEQFF	TGTGCCAGCAGCTTAGTTCGCAATGAGCAGTTCTTC
TRBJ1-1	.	TRBV30	few	CAWSPGGTGEAFF	TGTGCCTGGTCTCCGGGGGGGACCGGTGAAGCTTTCTTT
TRBJ2-7	.	TRBV4-1	few	CASSQGAGNEQYF	TGCGCCAGCAGCCAAGGGGCAGGGAATGAGCAGTACTTC
TRBJ2-4	.	TRBV7-2	.	CASSLGTENIQYF	TGTGCCAGCAGCTTAGGGACAGAAAACATTCAGTACTTC
TRBJ2-5	.	TRBV15	.	CATSRDPGQETQYF	TGTGCCACCAGCAGAGATCCGGGTCAAGAGACCCAGTACTTC
TRBJ1-2	.	TRBV30	few	CAWSVTTSSGYTF	TGTGCCTGGAGTGTCACAACCTCAAGTGGCTACACCTTC
TRBJ2-2	.	TRBV9	.	CASSGSRGGELFF	TGTGCCAGCAGCGGTAGCAGGGGAGGGGAGCTGTTTTTT
TRBJ2-3	TRBD2	TRBV9	few	CASSPREDAYTQYF	TGTGCCAGCAGCCCGCGGGAGGACGCGTATACGCAGTATTTT
TRBJ2-7	TRBD2	TRBV7-3	.	CASSLSGRAAGNEQYF	TGTGCCAGCAGCTTAAGCGGGAGGGCCGCAGGGAACGAGCAGTACTTC
TRBJ1-2	.	TRBV27	.	CASSGGASNSYGYTF	TGTGCCAGCAGTGGAGGGGCCTCGAACTCTTATGGCTACACCTTC
TRBJ1-2	.	TRBV5-5	.	CASTPPGTYGYTF	TGTGCCAGCACCCCCCCGGGGACTTATGGCTACACCTTC
TRBJ2-5	.	TRBV20-1	.	CSQGAGETQYF	TGCAGTCAGGGAGCGGGAGAGACCCAGTACTTC
TRBJ1-5	TRBD1	TRBV6-6	few	CASSPPGQGRNQPQHF	TGTGCCAGCAGTCCTCCGGGACAGGGGCGCAATCAGCCCCAGCATTTT
TRBJ2-7	.	TRBV19	.	CASSTGDTQYEQYF	TGTGCCAGTAGCACCGGGGACACCCAATACGAGCAGTACTTC
TRBJ2-4	.	TRBV28	.	CARGQGGKNIQYF	TGTGCCAGAGGGCAGGGGGGAAAAAACATTCAGTACTTC
TRBJ2-1	.	TRBV5-6	.	CASSLVGLALEQFF	TGTGCCAGCAGCTTGGTTGGTCTAGCTCTTGAGCAGTTCTTC
TRBJ2-2	TRBD1	TRBV10-3	few	CASRQGDTGELFF	TGTGCCAGCCGACAGGGTGACACCGGGGAGCTGTTTTTT
TRBJ2-1	TRBD1	TRBV6-1	.	CASSERFNSGGNNEQFF	TGTGCCAGCAGTGAAAGATTCAACTCAGGGGGAAACAATGAGCAGTTCTTC
TRBJ2-7	TRBD2	TRBV14	few	CASSQGLYPGRRNTYEQYF	TGTGCCAGCAGCCAGGGACTATATCCGGGACGGAGAAACACCTACGAGCAGTACTTC
TRBJ1-1	.	TRBV29-1	few	CSVGGQGAEAFF	TGCAGCGTGGGAGGGCAGGGCGCTGAAGCTTTCTTT
TRBJ2-3	.	TRBV14	few	CASSQGLSSSTDTQYF	TGTGCCAGCAGCCAAGGCCTGAGTTCGAGCACAGATACGCAGTATTTT
TRBJ2-3	.	TRBV7-2	few	CASTRGADTQYF	TGTGCCAGCACGCGAGGTGCAGATACGCAGTATTTT